Each of the 8 T cell receptor beta chains below was sequenced from the same sample in a study of blood T cell repertoires in COVID-19. Here immunoSEQ multiplex PCR was the method, and the copy in TCRdb shows in-frame clones only, minus some. The repertoire includes 210,000 or so clones, 88% of them detected once, and 6.2% sits in the top ten. Sequencing was carried out using peripheral blood. These receptors all come from a woman aged 40 to 50 who had recovered from COVID-19.

The rearrangement uses TRBV12-5 and TRBJ2-1; TRBD2 agrees at 12 bases. Trimming cost V 1 base and J 10 bases; bases outside gene matches: 8. The CDR3 consists of 16 residues. Germline assignment: CDR1 LGHNT and CDR2 FRNRAP. The CDR3 region has the DNA TGTGCTAGTGGTTTGGGCCTAGCGGGAGGGGACTCGGAGCAGTTCTTC. This translates into CASGLGLAGGDSEQFF.

The chain has TRBV5-5 and TRBJ2-3, with 7 bases matching TRBD2. Germline lookup yields CDR1 SGHKS and CDR2 YYEKEE (reference sequence). The CDR3 sequence is 14 residues long. Trimming cost V 3 bases and J 3 bases; bases outside gene matches: 4. The chain's CDR3 is CASSSSGITDTQYF. The DNA for the CDR3 is TGTGCCAGCAGCTCGAGCGGGATTACAGATACGCAGTATTTT.

This chain joins TRBV27 and TRBJ2-5; perhaps TRBD2 as D (5 bases). Germline values: CDR1 MNHEY, CDR2 SMNVEV (reference sequence). Trimming removed 6 bases from V and 4 bases from J, with 18 bases in between. The CDR3 has 15 amino acids. This chain's CDR3 is CASRRPSGGGETQYF. CDR3 bases: TGTGCCAGCAGGAGGCCCTCCGGAGGCGGAGAGACCCAGTACTTC.

The V call is TRBV4-2, the J call TRBJ2-2; D is possibly TRBD2 (7 bases). Trimming shortened V by 0 bases and J by 7 bases, and 18 bases separated the two germline ends. Germline values: CDR1 LGHNA, CDR2 YNFKEQ. This CDR3 region has 17 residues. The CDR3 DNA sequence: TGTGCCAGCAGCCAAGATCGGGCGGGGAGGGGGAACGGGGAGCTGTTTTTT. Its translation: CASSQDRAGRGNGELFF.

CDR3 DNA: TGTGCCAGCTCACCACCGGTGATAGCGGTTTTGAATGAGCAGTTCTTC. As protein: CASSPPVIAVLNEQFF. This chain uses TRBV18 with TRBJ2-1; D is perhaps TRBD2 (6 bases). This CDR3 contains 16 residues. V dropped 0 bases and J dropped 7 bases, with 16 bases sitting between them. Germline loops: CDR1 KGHSH, CDR2 LQKENI.

This rearrangement joins TRBV18 to TRBJ1-1; 7 positions agree with TRBD1. CDR3 length: 14 amino acids. V was pared by 1 base and J by 6 bases, with 5 bases of the junction left unmatched. CDR1 and CDR2 (germline): KGHSH, LQKENI. CDR3 bases: TGTGCCAGCTCACCACTTCGACAGGGTTCTGAAGCTTTCTTT. Amino acid sequence: CASSPLRQGSEAFF.

The chain carries TRBV4-1 and TRBJ1-5; D gene uncertain. CDR3 size: 17 residues. CDR1 and CDR2 (germline): MGHRA, YSYEKL. V lost 0 bases to trimming and J lost 4 bases, with 16 bases between them. The CDR3 reads CASSQDARPGGNQPQHF. In nucleotides, the CDR3 is TGCGCCAGCAGCCAAGATGCCCGACCCGGAGGAAATCAGCCCCAGCATTTT.

This clone was detected only a few times. The chain combines TRBV9 with TRBJ1-6; TRBD1 aligns across 9 bases. The germline V gene has CDR1 SGDLS and CDR2 YYNGEE. With 0 bases clipped from V and 10 bases from J, the junction kept 5 bases outside the gene matches. The CDR3 is made up of 15 amino acids. CDR3 protein: CASSVGTGVRSPLHF. CDR3 coding DNA: TGTGCCAGCAGCGTAGGGACAGGGGTGCGGTCACCCCTCCACTTT.